This TCR beta chain was sequenced in a study of blood T cells in healthy people across ages. The V gene's germline CDR1 is DFQATT and CDR2 SNEGSKA (reference sequence). With 3 bases removed from V and 2 bases from J, the gap between germline ends came to 13 bases. The CDR3 spans 14 residues. A second PCR, run for about 7 to 12 cycles, used a sample-barcoded 5' primer plus a J-beta primer mix. The yield of each sample was at least 2.5 million CDR3-containing paired-end reads. MiXCR, run by TCRdb on the 5' RACE reads, gives a single entry per CDR3 protein. The top ten hold roughly 34% of the sample, which has hundreds of thousands of distinct CDR3 sequences, about 52% seen once. Roughly 10 milliliters of peripheral blood were drawn from each donor. A single count supports this clonotype.

The genes are TRBV20-1 and TRBJ1-1; possible D gene TRBD1, 6 bases. Sequencing was done on a sample of blood. This TCR derives from a woman in her sixties or seventies in good health. CDR3 DNA sequence: TGCAGTGCTAGCGAACAGGGACGAAACACTGAAGCTTTCTTT. Translation gives CSASEQGRNTEAFF.